The 4 T cell receptor beta chains presented below share a single source sample, sequenced in a study of HIV-infected patients and healthy controls (dated by TCRdb to the mid-2010s). Whole blood was used without cell fractionation, so the repertoire reflected all unsorted peripheral T cells. The receptor library was made with 5' RACE. The instrument was an Illumina MiSeq. Reverse transcription of approximately 530 ng RNA was performed with SuperScript III using primers directed against the alpha and beta constant regions. Separate libraries for the alpha and beta chains were generated through chain-specific third strand synthesis that incorporated multiplexing indices. The public reads were reanalyzed by TCRdb: fastp trimming at Q25, MiXCR alignment, in-frame beta chains only. Merged by CDR3 protein, the rows form single entries marked with the most common genes and DNA. In this sample the table shows approximately 12,000 distinct CDR3 sequences, less than 6.5% of which occur a single time. In total, the top ten clones hold approximately 3.7% of the sample.

Sequences were obtained from blood. The source of these receptors is an adult in good health.

J is TRBJ2-3 and V is TRBV2; 10 nucleotides align to TRBD2. V lost 3 bases and J lost 6; bases outside the gene matches: 9. The CDR3 is 16 residues long. CDR1 and CDR2 from the germline V gene are SNHLY and FYNNEI. In nucleotides, the CDR3 is TGTGCCAGCAGTGACTTGAGCGGGGGGGCCTCGGATACGCAGTATTTT. Amino acid sequence: CASSDLSGGASDTQYF.

The rearrangement uses TRBV5-4 and TRBJ1-2; the D gene is possibly TRBD1 (5 bases). Trimming removed 3 bases from V and 8 bases from J, with 11 bases in between. The CDR3 extends over 12 amino acids. Germline V lookup: CDR1 SGHNT, CDR2 YYREEE (reference sequence). The CDR3, as DNA: TGTGCCAGCAGCTGGGGGTCTGTGGGCTACACCTTC. Translated: CASSWGSVGYTF.

Many counts were recorded for this clonotype. Here the CDR3 reads CASTPRDRPNTEAFF. The CDR3 nucleotides read TGTGCCAGCACGCCTCGCGACAGGCCGAACACTGAAGCTTTCTTT. The V gene is TRBV6-5, the J gene TRBJ1-1, with a possible D match to TRBD1 (6 bases). There are 15 residues in the CDR3. Germline CDR1 and CDR2: MNHEY and SVGAGI. V was shortened by 7 bases and J by 1 base, with 16 bases between the two germline ends.

Within the sample, this clonotype is medium-sized. The chain has TRBV20-1 and TRBJ2-7; 8 bases are a match to TRBD2. In germline, CDR1 is DFQATT, CDR2 SNEGSKA (reference sequence). The CDR3 sequence is 14 residues long. Trimming removed 4 bases from V and 3 bases from J; junction bases left unmatched: 8. The CDR3 nucleotides are TGCAGTGCTACTGCAGCGGGGGCGATCTACGAGCAGTACTTC. Translation gives CSATAAGAIYEQYF.